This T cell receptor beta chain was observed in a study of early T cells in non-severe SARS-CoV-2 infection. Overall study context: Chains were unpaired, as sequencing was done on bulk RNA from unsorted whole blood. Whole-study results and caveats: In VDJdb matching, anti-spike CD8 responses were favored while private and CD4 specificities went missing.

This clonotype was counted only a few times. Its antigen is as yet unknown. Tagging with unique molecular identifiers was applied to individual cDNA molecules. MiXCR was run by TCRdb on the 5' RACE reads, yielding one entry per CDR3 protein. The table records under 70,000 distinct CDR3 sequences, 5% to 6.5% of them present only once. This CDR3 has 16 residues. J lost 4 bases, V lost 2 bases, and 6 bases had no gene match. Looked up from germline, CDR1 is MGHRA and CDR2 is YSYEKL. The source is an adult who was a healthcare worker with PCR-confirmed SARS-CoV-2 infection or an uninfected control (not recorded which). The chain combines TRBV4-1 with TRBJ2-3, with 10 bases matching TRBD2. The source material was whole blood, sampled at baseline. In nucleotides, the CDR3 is TGCGCCAGCAGCCAACCAGCGGGAGGGCTCTCAGATACGCAGTATTTT. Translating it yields CASSQPAGGLSDTQYF.